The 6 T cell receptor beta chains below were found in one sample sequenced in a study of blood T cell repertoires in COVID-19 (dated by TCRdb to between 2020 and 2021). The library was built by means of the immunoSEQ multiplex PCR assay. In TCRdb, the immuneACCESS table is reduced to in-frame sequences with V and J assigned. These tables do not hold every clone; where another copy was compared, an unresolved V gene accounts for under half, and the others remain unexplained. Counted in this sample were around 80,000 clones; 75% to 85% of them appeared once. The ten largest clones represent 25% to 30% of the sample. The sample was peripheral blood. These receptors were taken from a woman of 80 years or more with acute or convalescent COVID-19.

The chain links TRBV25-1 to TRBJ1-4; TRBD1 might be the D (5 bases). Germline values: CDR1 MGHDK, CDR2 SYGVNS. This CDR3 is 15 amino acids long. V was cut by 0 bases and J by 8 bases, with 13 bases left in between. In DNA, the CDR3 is TGTGCCAGCAGTGAATATGGACAAAGGAAGGAAAAACTGTTTTTT. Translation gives CASSEYGQRKEKLFF.

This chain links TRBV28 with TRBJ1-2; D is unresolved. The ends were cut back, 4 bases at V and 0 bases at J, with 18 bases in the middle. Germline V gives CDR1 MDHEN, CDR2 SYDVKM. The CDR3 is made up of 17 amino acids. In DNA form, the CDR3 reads TGTGCCAGCAGTTCCCCGCGAAGAGGGAGCGCTAACTATGGCTACACCTTC. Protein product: CASSSPRRGSANYGYTF.

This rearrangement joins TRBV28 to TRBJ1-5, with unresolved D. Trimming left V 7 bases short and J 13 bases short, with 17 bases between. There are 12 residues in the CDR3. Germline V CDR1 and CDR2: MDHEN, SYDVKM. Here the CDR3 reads CASTDRVRAQHF. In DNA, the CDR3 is TGTGCCAGCACTGACCGGGTCCGAGCTCAGCATTTT.

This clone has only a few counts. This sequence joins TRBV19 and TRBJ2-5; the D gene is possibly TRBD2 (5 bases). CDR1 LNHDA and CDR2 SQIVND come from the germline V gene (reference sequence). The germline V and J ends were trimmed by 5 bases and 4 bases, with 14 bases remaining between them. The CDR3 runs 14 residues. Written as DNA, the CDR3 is TGTGCCAGTAGTGGGGTCGAGGGTTTAGAGACCCAGTACTTC. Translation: CASSGVEGLETQYF. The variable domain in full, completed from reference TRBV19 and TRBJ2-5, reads DGGITQSPKYLFRKEGQNVTLSCEQNLNHDAMYWYRQDPGQGLRLIYYSQIVNDFQKGDIAEGYSVSREKKESFPLTVTSAQKNPTAFYLCASSGVEGLETQYFGPGTRLLVL.

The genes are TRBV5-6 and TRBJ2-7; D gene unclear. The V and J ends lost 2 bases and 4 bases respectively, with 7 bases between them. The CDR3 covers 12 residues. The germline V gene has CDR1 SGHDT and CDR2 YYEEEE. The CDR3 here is CASSFNFYEQYF. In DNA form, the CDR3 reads TGTGCCAGCAGCTTCAATTTTTACGAGCAGTACTTC.

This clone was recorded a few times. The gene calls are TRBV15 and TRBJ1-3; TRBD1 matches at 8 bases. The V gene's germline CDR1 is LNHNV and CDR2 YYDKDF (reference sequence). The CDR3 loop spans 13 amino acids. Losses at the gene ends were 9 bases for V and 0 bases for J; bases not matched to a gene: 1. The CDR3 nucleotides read TGTGCCACAGGACAGGGCTCTGGAAACACCATATATTTT. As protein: CATGQGSGNTIYF. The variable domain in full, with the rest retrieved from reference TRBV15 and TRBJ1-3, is DAMVIQNPRYQVTQFGKPVTLSCSQTLNHNVMYWYQQKSSQAPKLLFHYYDKDFNNEADTPDNFQSRRPNTSFCFLDIRSPGLGDTAMYLCATGQGSGNTIYFGEGSWLTVV.